This TCR beta chain was identified in a study of blood T cell repertoires in COVID-19. In the study overall: Whether acute or convalescent, the COVID-19 samples came from the United States, Italy and Spain. T cells, B-cell-depleted T cells, or PBMCs provided the cDNA or gDNA that served as material.

This CDR3 region has 15 residues. V lost 8 bases, J lost 2 bases, and 18 bases lay in between. The germline V gene encodes CDR1 MNHEY and CDR2 SMNVEV (reference sequence). As processed by the authors: Reference gene primer amplification in the assay estimated nucleated cell counts. Method: immunoSEQ multiplex PCR; TCRdb's copy keeps in-frame clones and lacks some. The DNA was the basis for D and trimming; V, J and clone size are from that table. This sample has tens of thousands of clones, with roughly four fifths found just once. The sample was peripheral blood. V gene TRBV27 combines with J gene TRBJ1-1; D is unresolved. The sequence was collected from a human donor in a cohort sampled during active or convalescent COVID-19. The CDR3 is CASATQQRFNTEAFF. In DNA form, the CDR3 reads TGTGCCAGCGCAACCCAACAAAGATTTAACACTGAAGCTTTCTTT.